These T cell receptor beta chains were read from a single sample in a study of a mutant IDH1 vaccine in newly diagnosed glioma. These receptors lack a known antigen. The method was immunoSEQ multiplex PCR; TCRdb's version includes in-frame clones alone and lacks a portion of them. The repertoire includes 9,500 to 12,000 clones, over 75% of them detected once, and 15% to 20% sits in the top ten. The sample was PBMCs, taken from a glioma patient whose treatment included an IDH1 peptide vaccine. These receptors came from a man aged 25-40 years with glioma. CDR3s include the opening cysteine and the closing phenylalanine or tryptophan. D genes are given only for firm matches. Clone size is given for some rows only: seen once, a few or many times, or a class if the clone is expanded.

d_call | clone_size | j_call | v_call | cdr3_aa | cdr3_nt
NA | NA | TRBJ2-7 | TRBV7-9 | CASTLTGGTYEQYF | TGTGCCAGCACCCTGACAGGCGGGACGTACGAGCAGTACTTC
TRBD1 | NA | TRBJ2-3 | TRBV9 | CASSLGQGGSDTQYF | TGTGCCAGCAGCCTGGGACAGGGGGGATCAGATACGCAGTATTTT
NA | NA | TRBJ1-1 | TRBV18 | CASSPGGARDTEAFF | TGTGCCAGCTCACCTGGAGGGGCGCGAGACACTGAAGCTTTCTTT
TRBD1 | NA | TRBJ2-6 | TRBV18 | CASSPRQGAAGANVLTF | TGTGCCAGCTCACCCCGACAGGGTGCGGCTGGGGCCAACGTCCTGACTTTC
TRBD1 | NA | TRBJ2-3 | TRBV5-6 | CASSSRDRGPDTQYF | TGTGCCAGCAGCAGCCGGGACAGGGGCCCCGATACGCAGTATTTT
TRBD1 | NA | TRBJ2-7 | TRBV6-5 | CASRGTGGPAQYF | TGTGCCAGTAGGGGGACAGGGGGCCCCGCGCAGTACTTC
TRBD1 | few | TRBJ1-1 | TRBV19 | CASSIGQGRMNTEAFF | TGTGCCAGTAGTATAGGACAGGGCCGCATGAACACTGAAGCTTTCTTT
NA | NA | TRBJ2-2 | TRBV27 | CASSFILFGNTGELFF | TGTGCCAGCAGTTTTATTTTATTTGGGAACACCGGGGAGCTGTTTTTT
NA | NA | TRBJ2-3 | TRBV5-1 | CASSTGTTDTQYF | TGCGCCAGCAGCACCGGGACCACAGATACGCAGTATTTT
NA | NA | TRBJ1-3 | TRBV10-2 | CASALSGGGEAGNTIYF | TGCGCCAGCGCCTTATCAGGAGGAGGGGAGGCTGGAAACACCATATATTTT
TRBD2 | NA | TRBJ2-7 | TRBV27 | CASSSFSGRKYF | TGTGCCAGCAGTTCCTTTAGCGGGAGGAAGTACTTC
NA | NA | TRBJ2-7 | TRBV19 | CASTPSGFGLPDYEQYF | TGTGCCAGTACCCCTTCAGGGTTCGGGCTCCCCGATTACGAGCAGTACTTC
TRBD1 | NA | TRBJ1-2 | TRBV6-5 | CASSYSIRGRGYGYTF | TGTGCCAGCAGTTACTCCATCAGGGGGCGCGGCTATGGCTACACCTTC
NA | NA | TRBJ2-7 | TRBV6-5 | CASSYSVFGSYEQYF | TGTGCCAGCAGTTACTCCGTCTTCGGGAGCTACGAGCAGTACTTC
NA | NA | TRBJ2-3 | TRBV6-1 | CASGIARLDTQYF | TGTGCCAGCGGAATCGCCCGCCTCGATACGCAGTATTTT